A single sample is the source of the 17 T cell receptor beta chains below, sequenced in a study of shared clonotypes between healthy human individuals. It was CD45RO-negative cells, positively selected for CCR7, that made up naive CD8 cells, with terminally differentiated effector memory CD45RA+ cells excluded. The data were produced by immunoSEQ multiplex PCR, yet TCRdb's version contains in-frame clones alone and is incomplete. The sample contains around 2,000,000 clones, about 93% of which appear only once. Sequenced: naive CD8+ T cells from PBMCs. These TCRs come from a man aged 18 to 30 in good health. Some clones in this sample may be carry-over from other donors' samples.

This clone was seen once. The chain carries TRBV18 and TRBJ2-7; 7 bases match TRBD2. Trimming cost V 3 bases and J 0 bases; bases outside gene matches: 8. The CDR3 is 16 residues long. In germline, CDR1 is KGHSH, CDR2 LQKENI. The CDR3 loop reads CASSPGKASGSYEQYF. The CDR3 DNA sequence: TGTGCCAGCTCACCGGGGAAGGCTAGCGGCTCCTACGAGCAGTACTTC.

The chain recombines TRBV29-1 with TRBJ2-7; 8 bases align to TRBD1. The CDR3 totals 11 residues. CDR1 and CDR2 (germline): SQVTM, ANQGSEA. The V segment lost 7 bases and the J segment 4 bases; nucleotides outside the gene matches: 3. CDR3 bases: TGCAGCGGGGGGACAGGTTACGAGCAGTACTTC. Amino acid sequence: CSGGTGYEQYF.

The rearrangement joins TRBV28 to TRBJ1-5; D is unresolved. Germline V gene sequence: CDR1 MDHEN, CDR2 SYDVKM. The CDR3 extends over 16 amino acids. V was trimmed by 1 base and J by 0 bases, leaving 10 bases between them. CDR3 loop: CASSLFVGISNQPQHF. For the CDR3, the DNA is TGTGCCAGCAGTTTATTCGTAGGGATTAGCAATCAGCCCCAGCATTTT.

The gene calls are TRBV6-6 and TRBJ2-1; 9 nucleotides line up with TRBD2. Germline V CDR1 and CDR2: MNHNY, SVGAGI (reference sequence). The trim removed 7 bases at V and 5 bases at J, leaving 12 bases unmatched. This CDR3 contains 16 residues. This CDR3 is CASTSPGGRVDNEQFF. In nucleotides, the CDR3 is TGTGCCAGCACCTCACCGGGCGGGAGGGTTGACAATGAGCAGTTCTTC.

The gene calls are TRBV7-3 and TRBJ2-3; TRBD2 might be the D (6 bases). CDR1 SGHTA and CDR2 FQGTGA come from the germline V gene. V dropped 1 base and J dropped 2 bases, with 16 bases sitting between them. The CDR3 spans 17 residues. The CDR3 here is CASSLKGGLTHTDTQYF. CDR3 sequence (DNA): TGTGCCAGCAGCTTAAAGGGCGGACTAACGCACACAGATACGCAGTATTTT.

The rearrangement links TRBV27 to TRBJ2-3; TRBD1 is a possible D gene (5 bases). Trimming stripped 1 base from V and 1 base from J, with 12 bases between. Germline V gene data show CDR1 as MNHEY and CDR2 as SMNVEV (reference sequence). The CDR3 covers 16 residues. CDR3 sequence: CASSLWGVGGTDTQYF. DNA of the CDR3: TGTGCCAGCAGTTTATGGGGTGTAGGGGGCACAGATACGCAGTATTTT.

V is TRBV28 and J is TRBJ2-1, with D unclear. This CDR3 region has 13 residues. The germline CDR1 and CDR2 sequences are MDHEN and SYDVKM. The V end lost 3 bases, the J end lost 3 bases, and 6 bases lay between the germline ends. As DNA, the CDR3 is TGTGCCAGCAGTTTTGGGATCTACAATGAGCAGTTCTTC. This translates into CASSFGIYNEQFF. Using reference TRBV28 and TRBJ2-1 for the parts outside the CDR3, the full variable domain is DVKVTQSSRYLVKRTGEKVFLECVQDMDHENMFWYRQDPGLGLRLIYFSYDVKMKEKGDIPEGYSVSREKKERFSLILESASTNQTSMYLCASSFGIYNEQFFGPGTRLTVL.

The chain employs TRBV7-9 and TRBJ2-5; 10 positions agree with TRBD1. This CDR3 is 15 amino acids long. From germline, CDR1 is SEHNR and CDR2 FQNEAQ (reference sequence). J gave up 3 bases and V 4 bases, and 5 bases lay outside the gene matches. In nucleotides, the CDR3 is TGTGCCAGCAGCTCAACGGACAGGGGGGAAGAGACCCAGTACTTC. Its translation is CASSSTDRGEETQYF.

The V call is TRBV25-1, the J call TRBJ2-5; 10 nucleotides align to TRBD2. The CDR3 covers 18 residues. The V and J ends lost 4 bases and 5 bases, in that order; junction bases with no gene match: 16. The germline gives CDR1 MGHDK, CDR2 SYGVNS. The CDR3 DNA sequence: TGTGCCAGCAGTGGGACTAGCGGAGTGGTATCGCTTCGGGAGACCCAGTACTTC. Its translation is CASSGTSGVVSLRETQYF.

Worth noting for this clone: Other DNA sequences within the sample encode an identical CDR3. The chain combines TRBV19 with TRBJ2-1; D is possibly TRBD1 or TRBD2 (5 bases each). In germline, CDR1 is LNHDA, CDR2 SQIVND (reference sequence). V lost 3 bases to trimming and J lost 4 bases, with 10 bases between them. The CDR3 has 14 residues. The CDR3 DNA reads as TGTGCCAGTAGTATTGGGACCGCTTACAATGAGCAGTTCTTC. Protein: CASSIGTAYNEQFF.

This clone was seen once. V and J are TRBV11-2 and TRBJ2-5; tentatively, D is TRBD1 (5 bases). CDR3 length: 13 amino acids. The V gene lost 5 bases and the J gene lost 4 bases, with 11 bases spanning the gap. The germline V gene encodes CDR1 SGHAT and CDR2 FQNNGV. CDR3 in DNA: TGTGCCAGCAGCGTAATAAGGGGAGAGACCCAGTACTTC. This translates into CASSVIRGETQYF.

The chain has TRBV7-2 and TRBJ1-4; D possibly corresponds to TRBD1 (6 bases). The V gene lost 6 bases and the J gene lost 1 base, with 12 bases spanning the gap. There are 15 residues in the CDR3. The germline V gene encodes CDR1 SGHTA and CDR2 FQGNSA. CDR3 loop: CASRSRGETNEKLFF. CDR3 DNA: TGTGCCAGCAGAAGTAGGGGGGAAACTAATGAAAAACTGTTTTTT.

The chain has TRBV7-9 and TRBJ2-1; 8 bases are shared with TRBD1. J gave up 5 bases and V 5 bases, and 2 bases lay outside the gene matches. The CDR3 consists of 13 residues. CDR1 is SEHNR, CDR2 FQNEAQ, per germline (reference sequence). As DNA, the CDR3 is TGTGCCAGCAGCCAGGGGGCAGACAATGAGCAGTTCTTC. As protein: CASSQGADNEQFF. Looking up the rest from reference TRBV7-9 and TRBJ2-1 gives the full variable domain: DTGVSQNPRHKITKRGQNVTFRCDPISEHNRLYWYRQTLGQGPEFLTYFQNEAQLEKSRLLSDRFSAERPKGSFSTLEIQRTEQGDSAMYLCASSQGADNEQFFGPGTRLTVL.

This rearrangement joins TRBV4-3 to TRBJ1-4; D remains ambiguous. The germline CDR1 and CDR2 sequences are LGHNA and YSLEER. V lost 4 bases to trimming and J lost 7 bases, with 10 bases between them. The CDR3 consists of 13 residues. CDR3 coding DNA: TGCGCCAGCAGCCTAGTCAACGGTGAAAAACTGTTTTTT. Amino acids: CASSLVNGEKLFF.

This chain joins TRBV7-9 and TRBJ2-2; D ambiguous. The V end was cut by 2 bases, the J end by 5 bases, with 12 bases between. The germline gives CDR1 SEHNR, CDR2 FQNEAQ (reference sequence). The CDR3 loop spans 15 amino acids. CDR3 sequence reads: CASSLKLLGTGELFF. The DNA for the CDR3 is TGTGCCAGCAGCTTAAAGCTCCTGGGGACCGGGGAGCTGTTTTTT.

The rearrangement joins TRBV4-2 to TRBJ2-1; the match to TRBD2 covers 11 bases. V was pared by 5 bases and J by 6 bases, with 9 bases of the junction left unmatched. CDR3 length: 16 residues. CDR1 is LGHNA, CDR2 YNFKEQ, per germline. CDR3 sequence: CASSSLLAGDGNEQFF. CDR3 in DNA: TGTGCCAGCAGCTCGCTACTAGCGGGAGATGGCAATGAGCAGTTCTTC.

V usage is TRBV13 and J usage is TRBJ1-3; D gene uncertain. CDR1 and CDR2 from the germline V gene are PRHDT and FYEKMQ (reference sequence). Trimming left V 4 bases short and J 0 bases short, with 10 bases between. This CDR3 is 15 amino acids long. The CDR3 region has the DNA TGTGCCAGCAGCTCACACCAATACTCTGGAAACACCATATATTTT. Protein: CASSSHQYSGNTIYF.